Listed below are T cell receptor beta chains from one sample, sequenced in a study of blood T cell repertoires in COVID-19. Here immunoSEQ multiplex PCR was the method, and the copy in TCRdb shows in-frame clones only, minus some. The sample lists approximately 130,000 clones; 70% to 90% were seen once. The sequenced sample was peripheral blood. The receptors were sampled from a human donor in a cohort sampled during active COVID-19. Each CDR3 is given with its conserved first and last residue. D genes are given only for firm matches. Clone size is not always given. Where it is, it says once, few, many or a class for expanded clones.

TRBJ1-1	TRBV2	once	-	CASRGSVASGLTEAFF	TGTGCCAGCAGAGGAAGTGTGGCCTCGGGATTAACTGAAGCTTTCTTT
TRBJ2-3	TRBV7-6	-	-	CASSLIGVDTQYF	TGTGCCAGCAGCTTAATCGGGGTGGATACGCAGTATTTT
TRBJ2-7	TRBV6-6	-	TRBD1	CASRFGQGAYEQYF	TGTGCCAGCAGATTCGGACAGGGAGCCTACGAGCAGTACTTC
TRBJ1-5	TRBV15	-	-	CATSRQGSNQPQHF	TGTGCCACCAGCAGACAGGGGAGCAATCAGCCCCAGCATTTT
TRBJ1-2	TRBV25-1	-	-	CASSEGLLRGGYTF	TGTGCCAGCAGTGAAGGACTCCTACGGGGGGGCTACACCTTC
TRBJ1-2	TRBV7-9	-	TRBD1	CASSAGGYADYGYTF	TGTGCCAGCAGCGCAGGGGGCTATGCGGACTATGGCTACACCTTC
TRBJ1-6	TRBV3-1/TRBV3-2	few	-	CASSDTVSPLHF	TGTGCCAGCAGTGACACGGTGTCACCCCTCCACTTT
TRBJ2-5	TRBV19	-	TRBD2	CASKQLAGGQETQYF	TGTGCCAGTAAACAGCTAGCGGGGGGCCAAGAGACCCAGTACTTC
TRBJ2-3	TRBV7-9	-	TRBD2	CASRRGGPDTQYF	TGTGCCAGCAGGCGGGGGGGGCCAGATACGCAGTATTTT
TRBJ2-5	TRBV3-1/TRBV3-2	-	-	CASSQNHRETQYF	TGTGCCAGCAGCCAAAACCATAGAGAGACCCAGTACTTC
TRBJ1-2	TRBV6-1	-	-	CASSDLGHPDGYTF	TGTGCCAGCAGTGATCTGGGACACCCTGATGGCTACACCTTC
TRBJ2-3	TRBV5-5	-	-	CASSLYSRNLDLETDTQYF	TGTGCCAGCAGCTTGTATTCGCGTAACCTGGATTTGGAGACAGATACGCAGTATTTT
TRBJ1-2	TRBV7-3	few	TRBD1	CASSLTGGYGYTF	TGTGCCAGCAGCCTGACAGGGGGATATGGCTACACCTTC
TRBJ2-3	TRBV19	once	TRBD1	CASSLRGTGGADTQYF	TGTGCCAGTAGTCTCCGGGGGACAGGTGGGGCAGATACGCAGTATTTT
TRBJ2-3	TRBV30	-	-	CASRFSTDTQYF	TGTGCCTCCAGATTTAGCACAGATACGCAGTATTTT
TRBJ2-1	TRBV4-2	-	-	CASSGGALNNEQFF	TGTGCCAGCAGTGGGGGGGCATTAAACAATGAGCAGTTCTTC
TRBJ1-2	TRBV9	-	-	CASSVDGSYGYTF	TGTGCCAGCAGCGTCGACGGGAGCTATGGCTACACCTTC
TRBJ2-5	TRBV3-1/TRBV3-2	-	-	CASSQVRQGSETQYF	TGTGCCAGCAGCCAAGTGAGGCAGGGTTCAGAGACCCAGTACTTC
TRBJ1-2	TRBV9	few	TRBD1	CASSESGTGVRGYTF	TGTGCCAGCAGCGAGTCCGGGACAGGGGTACGTGGCTACACCTTC
TRBJ1-3	TRBV11-2	few	TRBD1	CASSYSGTGLGNTIYF	TGTGCCAGCAGCTACTCCGGGACAGGGCTGGGAAACACCATATATTTT
TRBJ1-3	TRBV10-3	-	-	CASPPRDTYGNTIYF	TGTGCCAGCCCTCCCCGGGACACATACGGAAACACCATATATTTT
TRBJ1-6	TRBV27	-	TRBD1	CASRTGGSYNSPLHF	TGTGCCAGCAGGACAGGGGGGTCCTATAATTCACCCCTCCACTTT
TRBJ2-1	TRBV2	few	TRBD2	CASSDGSGSYEQFF	TGTGCCAGCAGTGACGGTAGCGGGTCCTATGAGCAGTTCTTC
TRBJ2-3	TRBV5-4	few	TRBD2	CASSLAGRGGNTDTQYF	TGTGCCAGCAGCTTGGCCGGGCGGGGGGGAAACACAGATACGCAGTATTTT
TRBJ2-1	TRBV7-2	-	TRBD1	CASSLEQGISEQFF	TGTGCCAGCAGCTTAGAACAGGGGATTTCCGAGCAGTTCTTC
TRBJ2-7	TRBV27	once	TRBD2	CASRGLAGYEQYF	TGTGCCAGCAGGGGACTAGCGGGGTACGAGCAGTACTTC
TRBJ1-3	TRBV2	-	-	CASRFTGNSGNTIYF	TGTGCCAGCAGATTTACAGGGAACTCTGGAAACACCATATATTTT
TRBJ1-6	TRBV5-1	once	-	CASSLAGLSNSPLHF	TGCGCCAGCAGCTTGGCGGGACTCTCTAATTCACCCCTCCACTTT
TRBJ1-6	TRBV5-5	-	-	CASSLAGVYNSPLHF	TGTGCCAGCAGCTTGGCCGGAGTATATAATTCACCCCTCCACTTT
TRBJ1-3	TRBV2	-	-	CASSEQRGTGNTIYF	TGTGCCAGCAGTGAACAAAGGGGGACTGGAAACACCATATATTTT
TRBJ2-2	TRBV6-6	few	TRBD2	CASSRTRLAGEHTGELFF	TGTGCCAGCAGTCGGACCCGACTAGCGGGGGAGCACACCGGGGAGCTGTTTTTT
TRBJ1-4	TRBV9	-	TRBD1	CASSATQGANEKLFF	TGTGCCAGCAGCGCCACGCAGGGGGCTAATGAAAAACTGTTTTTT
TRBJ2-1	TRBV4-1	once	TRBD1	CASSRRGTGEINEQFF	TGCGCCAGCAGCCGCCGAGGAACAGGGGAAATCAATGAGCAGTTCTTC
TRBJ1-3	TRBV6-7	-	-	CASSYHCGLLNTIYF	TGTGCCAGCAGCTATCATTGCGGTCTACTAAACACCATATATTTT
TRBJ2-5	TRBV6-6	-	TRBD2	CATTSGYQETQYF	TGTGCCACCACTAGCGGATACCAAGAGACCCAGTACTTC